This entry concerns a single T cell receptor beta chain. This clone occurred once. Its recognized antigen is unknown. No base quality information exists; no much larger clone differs at one position. Patients with a history of autoimmune disease or receiving systemic immunosuppression were excluded from the trial. Peripheral blood for TCR sequencing was drawn from every dose cohort at baseline, at cycle 4 day 1 and at cycle 7 day 1. Samples came from an open-label, multicenter, first-in-human phase I dose-escalation trial of ivuxolimab. Adults with locally advanced or metastatic melanoma, renal cell carcinoma, hepatocellular carcinoma or head and neck squamous cell carcinoma were enrolled in the trial. Before TCR sequencing, CD4+ T cells and CD8+ T cells were sorted from peripheral blood as separate populations. Genomic DNA was isolated from the sorted cells so that the TCRbeta CDR3 region could be sequenced. TCRbeta CDR3 regions were sequenced using the immunoSEQ Assay. TCRdb carries this immuneACCESS record with in-frame sequences only. Its versions omit some clonotypes, under half of them owing to an unresolved V gene in the studies checked, with the rest unexplained. The sample data list about 35,000 clones, and over 60% of these were observed just once. Roughly 18% of the sample comes from the top ten.

The data stem from a study of OX40 agonist ivuxolimab in advanced cancers. With regard to the full study: Ivuxolimab was an agonistic, fully human IgG2 monoclonal antibody directed against OX40 (CD134), a costimulatory receptor. Of the approximately 50 patients in dose escalation, about 20 had hepatocellular carcinoma, about 15 had melanoma, 9 had renal cell carcinoma and 9 had head and neck cancer. The paper describes the monotherapy dose-escalation part (N of about 47 patients) of the phase I trial of ivuxolimab. Intravenous ivuxolimab was administered to patients every 2 weeks at six dose levels: 0.01, 0.1, 0.3, 1.5, 3 and 10 mg/kg. Patients were allowed to have had prior anti-PD-1, anti-PD-L1 or anti-CTLA-4 therapy, and around 40% of the dose-escalation patients had previously received checkpoint inhibitors. The point of sequencing TCRbeta in the periphery was to test whether ivuxolimab changed TCR sequence diversity and drove clonal T-cell expansion. In the dose-escalation cohort, roughly 82% of patients were male, and the mean age was approximately 60 years with a range of roughly 20 to 85. Partial responses were achieved by three dose-escalation patients, of whom one had hepatocellular carcinoma and two had cutaneous melanoma. Results and caveats for the whole study, not just this receptor: The antigen specificity of the peripheral T cells that underwent clonal expansion was not determined. Low levels of normalized T-cell clonal expansion were also seen in some patients who did not respond. In the 0.1-3.0 mg/kg groups, partial responders were among the patients with the lowest normalized peripheral clonal expansion, particularly in CD8+ T cells. At doses from 0.1 to 3.0 mg/kg, clonal expansion was seen in both CD4+ and CD8+ blood T cells between baseline and week 6. After ivuxolimab, expanded clones were on average more numerous among CD8+ T cells than among CD4+ T cells.

The material was CD4+ or CD8+ T cells sorted from blood, obtained in a trial of the OX40 agonist ivuxolimab. This clonotype originated in an adult with an advanced solid tumor such as melanoma, head and neck, liver or kidney cancer.

The bases read TGCGCCAGCAGCTTGGAACAGACTAACTATGGCTACACCTTC. The translation is CASSLEQTNYGYTF. The rearrangement joined TRBV5-1 to TRBJ1-2; the D gene remains uncertain. The CDR3 runs 14 residues from the cysteine to the phenylalanine. Only the CDR3 DNA is retained, 42 bases long and in frame from the first base. V drops 0 bases and J drops 0 bases, leaving 6 bases in between. Based on the germline V gene, the CDR1 and CDR2 sequences are SGHRS and YFSETQ.